These T cell receptor beta chains were read from a single sample in a study of blood T cell repertoires in COVID-19. The data were produced by immunoSEQ multiplex PCR, yet TCRdb's version contains in-frame clones alone and is incomplete. The sample has 65,000 to 70,000 clones, 79% seen once. Sequencing was done on a sample of peripheral blood. These receptors were taken from a human donor in a cohort sampled during active COVID-19. CDR3s include the opening cysteine and the closing phenylalanine or tryptophan. A D gene is named only where the DNA matches it firmly. Clone size appears in some rows only: once, few, many, or a class for an expanded clone.

NA TRBJ2-5 TRBV5-1 NA CASSFGGQQETQYF TGCGCCAGCAGCTTCGGGGGACAGCAAGAGACCCAGTACTTC
few TRBJ1-1 TRBV27 NA CASSLGLQGMMNTEAFF TGTGCCAGCAGTTTAGGATTACAGGGTATGATGAACACTGAAGCTTTCTTT
NA TRBJ2-7 TRBV3-1/TRBV3-2 NA CASSQDEGTGRAEQYF TGTGCCAGCAGCCAAGATGAAGGTACAGGGAGGGCCGAGCAGTACTTC
NA TRBJ1-1 TRBV28 TRBD1 CASSPGDRRNTEAFF TGTGCCAGCAGTCCAGGGGACAGGCGGAACACTGAAGCTTTCTTT
NA TRBJ2-1 TRBV2 NA CASSEGSGSYNEQFF TGTGCCAGCAGTGAGGGCTCCGGCTCCTACAATGAGCAGTTCTTC
NA TRBJ2-7 TRBV4-2 TRBD2 CASSQDFSGSGNEQYF TGTGCCAGCAGCCAAGATTTCTCAGGGAGCGGGAACGAGCAGTACTTC
NA TRBJ2-1 TRBV28 TRBD2 CASTLTSGPVNEQFF TGTGCCAGCACCTTGACTAGCGGGCCCGTCAATGAGCAGTTCTTC
NA TRBJ2-7 TRBV6-5 NA CASSQGGFEGYEQYF TGTGCCAGCAGCCAGGGGGGTTTTGAGGGCTACGAGCAGTACTTC
NA TRBJ1-1 TRBV28 NA CASRPTGMNTEAFF TGTGCCAGCAGACCTACAGGGATGAACACTGAAGCTTTCTTT
NA TRBJ2-1 TRBV9 TRBD2 CASSVELADYNEQFF TGTGCCAGCAGCGTAGAACTAGCGGATTACAATGAGCAGTTCTTC
NA TRBJ2-7 TRBV19 NA CVKNYEQYF TGTGTCAAAAACTACGAGCAGTACTTC
few TRBJ2-7 TRBV30 TRBD1 CAWNPPDRESYEQYF TGTGCCTGGAACCCGCCGGACAGGGAATCCTACGAGCAGTACTTC
NA TRBJ1-5 TRBV5-1 TRBD1 CASSFGTGGDQPQHF TGCGCCAGCAGCTTCGGGACAGGGGGCGATCAGCCCCAGCATTTT
NA TRBJ2-7 TRBV6-5 NA CAVRSGWYEQYF TGTGCGGTTCGGAGCGGCTGGTACGAGCAGTACTTC
NA TRBJ2-7 TRBV7-9 NA CASSDIRSSYEQYF TGTGCCAGCAGCGACATCCGGTCCTCCTACGAGCAGTACTTC
NA TRBJ2-3 TRBV11-2 NA CASSPVSRAQYF TGTGCCAGCAGCCCTGTATCCCGGGCGCAGTATTTT
few TRBJ2-7 TRBV6-4 NA CASSDPRSRNWYEQYF TGTGCCAGCAGTGACCCTCGCTCTAGGAATTGGTACGAGCAGTACTTC
NA TRBJ2-7 TRBV27 NA CASKRGSYEQYF TGTGCCAGCAAGCGAGGGAGCTACGAGCAGTACTTC
NA TRBJ2-5 TRBV19 TRBD2 CASSGTSGETQYF TGTGCCAGTAGTGGGACTAGTGGAGAGACCCAGTACTTC
NA TRBJ2-5 TRBV5-1 NA CASSLAARLGGETQYF TGCGCCAGCAGCTTGGCTGCCCGATTAGGCGGGGAGACCCAGTACTTC
NA TRBJ2-6 TRBV6-6 NA CASTRSGANVLTF TGTGCCAGCACGCGCTCTGGGGCCAACGTCCTGACTTTC
NA TRBJ1-1 TRBV6-2/TRBV6-3 TRBD1 CASSAEPGQGDTEAFF TGTGCCAGCAGTGCCGAGCCGGGACAGGGGGACACTGAAGCTTTCTTT